This T cell receptor (beta chain) originates from a study of cytomegalovirus exposure and HLA in healthy donors. Study-wide context: Of some 410 genotyped donors, 75% to 90% grouped in the Caucasian-associated ancestry cluster.

CDR1 is ENHRY, CDR2 SYGVKD, per germline. CDR3 size: 13 residues. V trimming: 9 bases; J trimming: 4 bases; junction bases outside the gene matches: 7. Study-level points and caveats: Across donors, most TCRs were seen rarely, yet some public ones were widespread. Later analysis identified several of the most significant clusters that appeared linked to common viral pathogens. Highly shared sequence variants in one cluster were likely a sequencing artifact.

The PCR had 60 Vbeta and 13 Jbeta primers. TCRdb's table, derived via immunoSEQ multiplex PCR, lists solely in-frame clones and lacks some. The sample contains over 75,000 clones, approximately 88% of which appear only once. With regard to this clone: Its antigen is still unknown.

V is TRBV10-3 and J is TRBJ2-3; 7 nucleotides line up with TRBD2. This clonotype was sampled from a woman between 45 and 65 years old in good health and CMV-seronegative. Sequencing was done on a sample of PBMCs. The chain's CDR3 is CAIRREVADTQYF. The CDR3 DNA is TGTGCCATTAGACGGGAGGTGGCAGATACGCAGTATTTT.